These T cell receptor beta chains were read from a single sample in a study of blood T cell repertoires in COVID-19. Sequenced by immunoSEQ multiplex PCR; TCRdb stores in-frame clones only, minus some. The data contain about 180,000 clones, approximately 86% of them singletons. Sequenced sample: peripheral blood. The source is a middle-aged man with active or convalescent COVID-19. Both conserved end residues are part of each CDR3. Each record gives: V gene, clone size, CDR3 protein. Clone size is stated in some rows and not others, as once, few, many or a class when expanded.

V: TRBV5-4
size: NA
CDR3: CASSKDRAMNTEAFF

V: TRBV25-1
size: NA
CDR3: CASGENRAGGNTIYF

V: TRBV13
size: NA
CDR3: CASSRDRVNTEAFF

V: TRBV11-3
size: NA
CDR3: CASSLDSGLGYTF

V: TRBV7-3
size: NA
CDR3: CASSSKGVGTEAFF

V: TRBV3-1/TRBV3-2
size: NA
CDR3: CASSHLQDEQFF

V: TRBV19
size: NA
CDR3: CASTPGTDGELFF

V: TRBV19
size: NA
CDR3: CASTQDRNTEAFF

V: TRBV3-1/TRBV3-2
size: NA
CDR3: CASRGLYPKETQYF

V: TRBV3-1/TRBV3-2
size: NA
CDR3: CASSQTGTQYF

V: TRBV10-1
size: NA
CDR3: CASSESAAGSGNTIYF

V: TRBV7-3
size: once
CDR3: CASSSSVSGGELFF

V: TRBV10-3
size: NA
CDR3: CAISESEIPETQYF

V: TRBV13
size: NA
CDR3: CASSLGDRGNSPLHF

V: TRBV7-3
size: NA
CDR3: CASSRDYLNTGELFF

V: TRBV30
size: NA
CDR3: CASDRGNEKLFF

V: TRBV15
size: NA
CDR3: CATSRDSGPQPQHF

V: TRBV19
size: NA
CDR3: CASSISSGASYEQYF

V: TRBV11-3
size: NA
CDR3: CASSIGLYNEQFF

V: TRBV5-6
size: NA
CDR3: CASSGQGNYGYTF

V: TRBV5-4
size: NA
CDR3: CASSSKQGDSYEQYF

V: TRBV20-1
size: NA
CDR3: CSVIEGAVGEQYF

V: TRBV6-5
size: once
CDR3: CASQQEFSGNTIYF

V: TRBV28
size: once
CDR3: CASSPLLNTEAFF

V: TRBV18
size: NA
CDR3: CASSPRTSGGKEKLFF

V: TRBV3-1/TRBV3-2
size: NA
CDR3: CASTTSTAWENTEAFF

V: TRBV4-1
size: NA
CDR3: CASSQGRLRGSGNEQFF

V: TRBV3-1/TRBV3-2
size: NA
CDR3: CASSQRSENNEQFF

V: TRBV7-2
size: NA
CDR3: CASSKTSGQGYGYTF

V: TRBV7-2
size: once
CDR3: CASSFAGSTEAFF

V: TRBV7-2
size: NA
CDR3: CASSLGPGNTEAFF

V: TRBV10-2
size: NA
CDR3: CASSGTSGKTSYEQYF

V: TRBV19
size: NA
CDR3: CASSIVRAGTGENNEQFF

V: TRBV7-9
size: NA
CDR3: CASSYPGQGNNSPLHF

V: TRBV7-3
size: NA
CDR3: CASSSPERTDTQYF

V: TRBV10-3
size: once
CDR3: CAISGVSSGVDNEQFF

V: TRBV5-1
size: NA
CDR3: CASSWKTGTSYNEQFF

V: TRBV9
size: NA
CDR3: CASSVGQGGFSGNTIYF

V: TRBV7-9
size: NA
CDR3: CASSVGQANTEAFF

V: TRBV30
size: NA
CDR3: CAWSIQTSGNTIYF

V: TRBV29-1
size: NA
CDR3: CSAVWDTGGLNIQYF

V: TRBV11-2
size: NA
CDR3: CASSLDETDMNTEAFF

V: TRBV3-1/TRBV3-2
size: NA
CDR3: CASSQNTALTGELFF

V: TRBV27
size: NA
CDR3: CASSLSRGSETQYF

V: TRBV15
size: NA
CDR3: CATTQIAYRALQEKLFF

V: TRBV27
size: NA
CDR3: CASSLYLQGASGNEQFF

V: TRBV24-1
size: NA
CDR3: CATSDLQTSGATDTQYF

V: TRBV7-3
size: NA
CDR3: CASSPQTGVMNTEAFF

V: TRBV7-3
size: NA
CDR3: CASSLTRDYEQYF

V: TRBV5-1
size: NA
CDR3: CASSLGYSLGSTEAFF

V: TRBV10-3
size: NA
CDR3: CAISAGGRSSGNTIYF

V: TRBV9
size: NA
CDR3: CASSAGVLMNTEAFF

V: TRBV6-5
size: NA
CDR3: CASSYSLGAQETQYF

V: TRBV2
size: NA
CDR3: CAGTQQGGEETQYF

V: TRBV5-1
size: NA
CDR3: CASSLVVGRGVYNEQFF

V: TRBV7-2
size: few
CDR3: CASNYGQSYEQYF

V: TRBV6-5
size: NA
CDR3: CASNIAEGYEQYF

V: TRBV28
size: NA
CDR3: CASSLGLTEAFF

V: TRBV7-2
size: NA
CDR3: CASSKGLETLQETQYF